The clone carrying this T cell receptor beta chain was picked up many times. Its cognate antigen is unknown. The sample comes from a study of T cell repertoires in cytomegalovirus infection. Turning to the study itself: Public TCR beta signature analysis indicated the presence of both CMV infection and matching HLA type.

TCRdb passed the reads through MiXCR, listing each CDR3 protein once. The sample holds hundreds of thousands of distinct CDR3 sequences; roughly 31% are singletons and the top ten take 11% to 15%. Findings and caveats of the study: In two of eight donors, the top clonotype was HLA-C-restricted CMV-specific.

Trimming left V 5 bases short and J 5 bases short, with 15 bases between. The CDR3 is 14 amino acids. Germline CDR1 and CDR2: SGHVS and FNYEAQ. The sequence was collected from a human donor in good health (CMV status not recorded). Some clones in this sample may be carry-over from other donors' samples. The chain couples TRBV7-6 to TRBJ2-5, with a tentative D call TRBD1 (5 bases). Sequenced here: cultured CD8+ T cells from PBMCs, sampled from culture after CMV antigen stimulation. DNA of the CDR3: TGTGCCAGCAGCCCAGACAGTCCTCCGGAGACCCAGTACTTC. It encodes CASSPDSPPETQYF.